This T cell receptor (beta chain) was recovered during a study of blood T cell repertoires in COVID-19. The overall study: Sources were T cells, B-cell-depleted T cells, or PBMCs; the material itself was cDNA or gDNA.

Germline lookup yields CDR1 SGHTA and CDR2 FQGNSA. This CDR3 spans 14 amino acids. J was trimmed by 7 bases and V by 6 bases; bases with no gene match: 6. In the study's own analysis: From reference gene primer amplification, estimates of nucleated cell counts were derived. TCRdb's table, derived via immunoSEQ multiplex PCR, lists solely in-frame clones and lacks some. V and J calls and clone size come straight from that table; D and trimming were deduced from the DNA. The sample lists tens of thousands of clones, approximately 90% occurring once. V is TRBV7-2 and J is TRBJ2-4; the match to TRBD2 covers 10 bases. Sequenced: peripheral blood. The sequence was obtained from a human donor with active COVID-19. The donor label of this sample is uncertain. The CDR3 is CASSPLAGMNIQYF. CDR3 DNA: TGTGCCAGCAGTCCACTAGCGGGAATGAACATTCAGTACTTC.